A single T cell receptor (beta chain) is shown here with its context. Its antigen is not yet known. It has no much larger one-base neighbor in the sample; base qualities were not kept. These data originate in a study of OX40 agonist ivuxolimab in advanced cancers. As for the study more broadly: Ivuxolimab was a fully human IgG2 agonistic monoclonal antibody targeting the costimulatory receptor OX40 (CD134). Intravenous ivuxolimab was administered to patients every 2 weeks at six dose levels: 0.01, 0.1, 0.3, 1.5, 3 and 10 mg/kg. Among the roughly 50 dose-escalation patients, about 19 had hepatocellular carcinoma, approximately 15 melanoma, 9 renal cell carcinoma and 9 head and neck cancer. The dose-escalation cohort was about 83% male with a mean age of approximately 60 years, ranging from roughly 20 to 80. Patients were allowed to have had prior anti-PD-1, anti-PD-L1 or anti-CTLA-4 therapy, and around 40% of the dose-escalation patients had previously received checkpoint inhibitors. Partial responses occurred in three dose-escalation patients, of whom one had hepatocellular carcinoma and two had cutaneous melanoma. The point of sequencing TCRbeta in the periphery was to test whether ivuxolimab changed TCR sequence diversity and drove clonal T-cell expansion. The paper covers the monotherapy dose-escalation part of the phase I ivuxolimab trial, which included N of about 51 patients. What the authors observed across the whole study: Antigen specificity was not determined for the clonally expanded peripheral T cells. In the 0.1-3.0 mg/kg groups, partial responders had among the lowest normalized peripheral clonal expansion, particularly in CD8+ T cells. At doses of 0.1 to 3.0 mg/kg, clonal expansion of both CD4+ and CD8+ blood T cells was observed from baseline to week 6. Low levels of normalized T-cell clonal expansion were also seen in some patients who did not respond. On average, CD8+ T cells showed more expanded clones than CD4+ T cells after ivuxolimab.

Patients with a history of autoimmune disease or receiving systemic immunosuppression were excluded from the trial. Peripheral blood for TCR sequencing was drawn from every dose cohort at baseline, at cycle 4 day 1 and at cycle 7 day 1. Samples were obtained from an open-label, multicenter, first-in-human phase I dose-escalation trial of ivuxolimab. Adults with locally advanced or metastatic head and neck squamous cell, hepatocellular, melanoma or renal cell carcinoma were enrolled in the trial. Before TCR sequencing, CD4+ T cells and CD8+ T cells were sorted from peripheral blood as separate populations. Trimming takes 1 base from V and 1 base from J, and the germline ends sit 8 bases apart. Reading from cysteine to phenylalanine, the CDR3 counts 15 amino acids. Solely the CDR3 DNA is kept, with 45 bases framed from the first base. CDR1 and CDR2 are read off the germline V gene as SGHRS and YFSETQ.

Genomic DNA was isolated from the sorted cells so that the TCRbeta CDR3 region could be sequenced. The immunoSEQ Assay was used to sequence the TCRbeta CDR3 regions. The table comes from immuneACCESS by way of TCRdb, which keeps in-frame sequences with V and J called. Part of the clones is missing from these tables; in studies checked, under half for an unresolved V gene and the rest for unknown reasons. The sample table lists about 79,000 clones, about nine tenths of them with a count of one. The ten largest account for 3.5% to 5% of the sample. The sequence joins TRBV5-1 to TRBJ2-2, and TRBD2 may be the D gene, going by 5 matching bases. The sample here was CD4+ or CD8+ T cells sorted from blood, taken in a trial of the OX40 agonist ivuxolimab. This TCR came from an adult with an advanced solid tumor such as melanoma, head and neck, liver or kidney cancer. The CDR3 region has the sequence CASSLQAVNTGELFF. In nucleotides, the sequence is TGCGCCAGCAGCTTGCAAGCGGTGAACACCGGGGAGCTGTTTTTT.